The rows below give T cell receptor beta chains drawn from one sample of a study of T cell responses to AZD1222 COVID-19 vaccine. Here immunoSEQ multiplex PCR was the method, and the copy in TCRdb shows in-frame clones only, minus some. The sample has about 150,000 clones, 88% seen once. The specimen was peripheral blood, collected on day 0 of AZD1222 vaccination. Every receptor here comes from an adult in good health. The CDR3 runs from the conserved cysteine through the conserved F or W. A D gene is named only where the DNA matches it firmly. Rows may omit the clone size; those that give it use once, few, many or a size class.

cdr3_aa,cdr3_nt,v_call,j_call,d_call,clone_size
CASSLGQNRDTQYF,TGTGCCAGCAGCCTTGGACAGAACAGAGATACGCAGTATTTT,TRBV7-8,TRBJ2-3,NA,NA
CASSTTGDEQYF,TGTGCCAGCAGCACAACCGGGGACGAGCAGTACTTC,TRBV6-5,TRBJ2-7,NA,NA
CASSLQGNRGNTEAFF,TGTGCCAGCAGTCTACAGGGAAATCGGGGGAACACTGAAGCTTTCTTT,TRBV2,TRBJ1-1,NA,NA
CASSPPTSSSYNEQFF,TGTGCCAGCAGCCCCCCGACGTCCAGCTCCTACAATGAGCAGTTCTTC,TRBV7-6,TRBJ2-1,NA,NA
CASSQASSGMYEQYF,TGTGCCAGCAGCCAAGCGTCTAGTGGGATGTACGAGCAGTACTTC,TRBV4-2,TRBJ2-7,NA,medium-sized
CASSLLGAQHF,TGTGCCAGCAGTTTATTAGGGGCTCAGCATTTT,TRBV28,TRBJ1-5,NA,NA
CASSQDDGTGGGNGYTF,TGTGCCAGCAGCCAAGATGATGGGACAGGGGGTGGTAATGGCTACACCTTC,TRBV3-1/TRBV3-2,TRBJ1-2,TRBD1,NA
CASSTPPGQMNTEAFF,TGTGCCAGCAGCACACCACCGGGACAGATGAACACTGAAGCTTTCTTT,TRBV7-2,TRBJ1-1,TRBD1,NA
CASSSWTGTEDNEKLFF,TGTGCCAGCAGCTCATGGACAGGGACGGAAGATAATGAAAAACTGTTTTTT,TRBV11-3,TRBJ1-4,TRBD1,NA
CASSFVGSAEKLFF,TGTGCCAGCAGCTTCGTGGGGTCGGCTGAAAAACTGTTTTTT,TRBV7-9,TRBJ1-4,NA,NA
CASSIGLRGEKLFF,TGTGCCAGTAGTATAGGTCTACGCGGTGAAAAACTGTTTTTT,TRBV19,TRBJ1-4,NA,NA
CASSPEAGTSNSPLHF,TGTGCCAGCAGTCCCGAGGCCGGGACATCTAATTCACCCCTCCACTTT,TRBV6-6,TRBJ1-6,NA,NA
CASSLAVKPGGGELFF,TGCGCCAGCAGCTTGGCCGTGAAACCTGGAGGCGGGGAGCTGTTTTTT,TRBV5-1,TRBJ2-2,NA,NA
CASRQGNTIYF,TGTGCCTCTCGACAGGGAAACACCATATATTTT,TRBV15,TRBJ1-3,NA,few
CASSRAGAYGYTF,TGTGCCAGCAGCCGCGCAGGCGCCTATGGCTACACCTTC,TRBV28,TRBJ1-2,NA,NA
CASSFTPGSTGNTIYF,TGTGCCAGCAGCTTCACGCCTGGTAGTACTGGAAACACCATATATTTT,TRBV5-5,TRBJ1-3,NA,NA